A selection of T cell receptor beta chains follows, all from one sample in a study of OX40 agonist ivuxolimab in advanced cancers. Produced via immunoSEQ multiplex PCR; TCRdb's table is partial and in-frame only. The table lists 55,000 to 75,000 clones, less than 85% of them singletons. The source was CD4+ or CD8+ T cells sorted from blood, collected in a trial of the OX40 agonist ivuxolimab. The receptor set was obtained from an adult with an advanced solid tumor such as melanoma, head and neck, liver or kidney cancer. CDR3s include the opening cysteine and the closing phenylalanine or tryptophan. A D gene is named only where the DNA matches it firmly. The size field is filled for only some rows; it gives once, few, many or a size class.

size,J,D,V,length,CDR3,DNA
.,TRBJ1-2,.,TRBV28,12,CASSSTVYGYTF,TGTGCCAGCAGTTCGACAGTCTATGGCTACACCTTC
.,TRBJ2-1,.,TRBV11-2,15,CASSPGTKGYNEQFF,TGTGCCAGCAGCCCCGGGACCAAGGGGTACAATGAGCAGTTCTTC
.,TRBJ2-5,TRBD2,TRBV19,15,CASSISLAGGETQYF,TGTGCCAGTAGTATTTCGCTAGCGGGCGGGGAGACCCAGTACTTC
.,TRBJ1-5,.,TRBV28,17,CASSYLQGSLSGQPQHF,TGTGCCAGCAGTTACCTACAGGGATCCCTGTCTGGTCAGCCCCAGCATTTT
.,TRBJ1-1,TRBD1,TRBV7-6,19,CASSHLWDRENNKNTEAFF,TGTGCCAGCAGCCATCTTTGGGACAGGGAAAACAACAAGAACACTGAAGCTTTCTTT
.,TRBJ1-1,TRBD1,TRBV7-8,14,CASSFGQANTEAFF,TGTGCCAGCAGCTTCGGACAGGCGAACACTGAAGCTTTCTTT
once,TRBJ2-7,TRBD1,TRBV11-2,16,CASSLETPNRGYEQYF,TGTGCCAGCAGCTTAGAGACCCCGAACAGGGGTTACGAGCAGTACTTC
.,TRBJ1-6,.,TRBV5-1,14,CASSPHADNSPLHF,TGCGCCAGCAGCCCCCACGCCGACAATTCACCCCTCCACTTT
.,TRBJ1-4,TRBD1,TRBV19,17,CAYRPPGGDRTNEKLFF,TGTGCCTATCGGCCTCCAGGGGGTGATAGAACTAATGAAAAACTGTTTTTT
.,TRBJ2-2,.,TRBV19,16,CASSIVWAIRAGELFF,TGTGCCAGTAGTATCGTATGGGCTATTCGGGCCGGGGAGCTGTTTTTT
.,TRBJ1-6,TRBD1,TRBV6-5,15,CASRPDRVYNSPLHF,TGTGCCAGCAGACCGGACAGGGTCTATAATTCACCCCTCCACTTT
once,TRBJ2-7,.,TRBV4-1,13,CASSQELGGSGFF,TGCGCCAGCAGCCAAGAGCTGGGAGGATCAGGGTTTTTC
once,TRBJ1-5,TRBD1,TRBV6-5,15,CASSRDRGRNQPQHF,TGTGCCAGCAGTCGGGACAGGGGTCGCAATCAGCCCCAGCATTTT
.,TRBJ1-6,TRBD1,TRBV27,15,CASRDWDSSNSPLHF,TGTGCCAGCAGAGATTGGGACAGCTCAAATTCACCCCTCCACTTT
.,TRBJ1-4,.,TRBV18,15,CASSPPGFEREKLFF,TGTGCCAGCTCACCTCCGGGCTTCGAGAGAGAAAAACTGTTTTTT
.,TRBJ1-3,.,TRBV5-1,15,CASRTDGSSGNTIYF,TGCGCCAGCAGAACCGACGGCAGCTCTGGAAACACCATATATTTT
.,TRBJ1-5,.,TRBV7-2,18,CASSLAGTGTFSNQPQHF,TGTGCCAGCAGCTTAGCGGGTACTGGGACTTTTAGCAATCAGCCCCAGCATTTT
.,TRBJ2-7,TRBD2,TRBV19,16,CASSIDLTSGRDEQYF,TGTGCCAGTAGTATAGATCTCACTAGCGGGAGGGACGAGCAGTACTTC
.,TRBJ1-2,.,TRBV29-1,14,CSVELTAGRIGYTF,TGCAGCGTTGAATTGACGGCGGGGAGAATTGGCTACACCTTC
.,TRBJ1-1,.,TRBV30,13,CAWSDRGDTEAFF,TGTGCCTGGAGTGACCGGGGGGATACTGAAGCTTTCTTT
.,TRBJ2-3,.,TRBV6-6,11,CASSLTDTQYF,TGTGCCAGCAGTCTCACAGATACGCAGTATTTT
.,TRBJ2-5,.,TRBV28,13,CASGEWQGETQYF,TGTGCCAGCGGAGAATGGCAGGGGGAGACCCAGTACTTC
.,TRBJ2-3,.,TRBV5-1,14,CASSLGSFTDTQYF,TGCGCCAGCAGCTTGGGTTCTTTCACAGATACGCAGTATTTT
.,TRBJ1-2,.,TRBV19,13,CASSMWRSRGYTF,TGTGCCAGTAGTATGTGGCGAAGCCGCGGCTACACCTTC
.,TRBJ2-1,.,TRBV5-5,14,CASSLLTGSGEQFF,TGTGCCAGCAGCCTTCTAACAGGGAGCGGTGAGCAGTTCTTC
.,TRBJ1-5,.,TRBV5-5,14,CASSLEPGGQPQHF,TGTGCCAGCAGCTTGGAGCCTGGCGGTCAGCCCCAGCATTTT
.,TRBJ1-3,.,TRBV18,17,CASSPPGWQGLGNTIYF,TGTGCCAGCTCACCACCCGGTTGGCAGGGGCTGGGAAACACCATATATTTT
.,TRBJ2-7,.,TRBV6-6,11,CASSRSYEQYF,TGTGCCAGCAGTAGAAGCTACGAGCAGTACTTC
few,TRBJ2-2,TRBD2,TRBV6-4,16,CASSYTSGRDTGELFF,TGTGCCAGCAGCTATACTAGCGGGAGAGACACCGGGGAGCTGTTTTTT
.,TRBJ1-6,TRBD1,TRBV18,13,CASSPGAGQALHF,TGTGCCAGCTCACCAGGGGCCGGACAGGCCCTCCACTTT
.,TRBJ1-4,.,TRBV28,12,CASSPSLRKLFF,TGTGCCAGCAGCCCCAGTCTTCGGAAACTGTTTTTT
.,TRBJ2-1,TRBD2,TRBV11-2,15,CASSLAGLAGVEQFF,TGTGCCAGCAGCTTAGCCGGACTAGCGGGAGTTGAGCAGTTCTTC
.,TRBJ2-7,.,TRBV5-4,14,CASSSDMGSYEQYF,TGTGCCAGCAGCTCTGATATGGGGTCCTACGAGCAGTACTTC
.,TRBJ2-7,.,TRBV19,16,CASSDKGGRISYEQYF,TGTGCCAGTAGTGATAAAGGCGGACGGATCTCCTACGAGCAGTACTTC
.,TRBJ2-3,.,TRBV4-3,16,CASSQVGSGGGYTQYF,TGCGCCAGCAGCCAAGTGGGTTCGGGGGGCGGGTATACGCAGTATTTT
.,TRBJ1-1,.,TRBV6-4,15,CASSDSGRGNTEAFF,TGTGCCAGCAGTGACTCTGGGAGAGGGAACACTGAAGCTTTCTTT
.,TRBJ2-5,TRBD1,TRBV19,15,CASSTYRGQVETQYF,TGTGCCAGTAGTACCTACAGGGGGCAGGTCGAGACCCAGTACTTC
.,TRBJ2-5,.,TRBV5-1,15,CASSLSTVPQETQYF,TGCGCCAGCAGCTTGTCCACAGTACCCCAAGAGACCCAGTACTTC
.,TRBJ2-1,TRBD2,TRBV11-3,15,CASSSSGGLFNEQFF,TGTGCCAGCAGCTCAAGCGGGGGGCTCTTCAATGAGCAGTTCTTC
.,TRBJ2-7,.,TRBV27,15,CASRYSAGLSYEQYF,TGTGCCAGCAGATATTCTGCGGGACTCTCCTACGAGCAGTACTTC
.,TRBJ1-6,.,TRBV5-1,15,CASSFDSRSGSPLHF,TGCGCCAGCAGCTTTGACAGCCGGTCGGGGTCACCCCTCCACTTT
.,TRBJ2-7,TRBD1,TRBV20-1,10,CSAWTGEQYF,TGCAGTGCTTGGACAGGCGAGCAGTACTTC
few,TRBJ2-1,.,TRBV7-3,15,CASSFGGSSYNEQFF,TGTGCCAGCAGCTTTGGGGGAAGCTCCTACAATGAGCAGTTCTTC
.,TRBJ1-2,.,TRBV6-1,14,CASSEEQTRYGYTF,TGTGCCAGCAGTGAGGAACAGACTCGTTATGGCTACACCTTC
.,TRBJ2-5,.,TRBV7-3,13,CASSSENQETQYF,TGTGCCAGCAGCTCAGAAAACCAAGAGACCCAGTACTTC
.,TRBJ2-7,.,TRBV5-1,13,CASSPAVLYEQYF,TGCGCCAGCTCTCCAGCGGTCCTCTACGAGCAGTACTTC
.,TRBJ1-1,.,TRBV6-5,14,CASSYLDSNTEAFF,TGTGCCAGCAGTTACCTTGATTCGAACACTGAAGCTTTCTTT
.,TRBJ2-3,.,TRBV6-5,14,CASSYSRATDTQYF,TGTGCCAGCAGTTACTCGAGGGCCACAGATACGCAGTATTTT
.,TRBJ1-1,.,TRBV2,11,CASRKNTEAFF,TGTGCCAGCCGAAAGAACACTGAAGCTTTCTTT
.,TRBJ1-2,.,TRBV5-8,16,CASSLSGGLNSLGYTF,TGTGCCAGCAGCTTGTCTGGGGGGCTCAACTCCCTAGGCTACACCTTC